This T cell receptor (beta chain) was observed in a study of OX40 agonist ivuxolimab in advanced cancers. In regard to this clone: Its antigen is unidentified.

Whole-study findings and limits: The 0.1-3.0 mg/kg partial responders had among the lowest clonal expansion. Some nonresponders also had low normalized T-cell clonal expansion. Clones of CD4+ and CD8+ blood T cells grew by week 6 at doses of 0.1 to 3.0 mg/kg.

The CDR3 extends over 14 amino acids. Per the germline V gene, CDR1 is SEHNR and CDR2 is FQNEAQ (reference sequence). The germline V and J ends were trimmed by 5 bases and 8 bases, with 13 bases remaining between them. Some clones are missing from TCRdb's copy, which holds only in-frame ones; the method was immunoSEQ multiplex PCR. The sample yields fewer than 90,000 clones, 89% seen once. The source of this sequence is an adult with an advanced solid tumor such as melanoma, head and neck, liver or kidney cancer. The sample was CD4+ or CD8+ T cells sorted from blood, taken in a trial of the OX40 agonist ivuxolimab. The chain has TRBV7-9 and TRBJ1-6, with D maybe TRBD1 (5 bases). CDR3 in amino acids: CASSPPRGDSPLHF. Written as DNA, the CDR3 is TGTGCCAGCAGCCCTCCTCGAGGGGATTCACCCCTCCACTTT.